This T cell receptor (beta chain) was obtained from a study of T cell repertoires in cytomegalovirus infection. TCRdb fed the reads into MiXCR, producing one record per CDR3 protein. Altogether some 100,000 distinct CDR3 sequences are present, around 22% being singletons, with the ten largest covering about two fifths. The germline V and J ends were trimmed by 2 bases and 5 bases, with 9 bases remaining between them. The CDR3 length is 13 residues. Germline CDR1 SGHTA, CDR2 FQGTGA. The source is a human donor in good health (CMV status not recorded). Some clones in this sample may be carry-over from other donors' samples. The genes are TRBV7-3 and TRBJ1-1; the D is unclear. The source material was CD8+ T cells from PBMCs. The CDR3 sequence: CASSLSDNTEAFF. The CDR3 region has the DNA TGTGCCAGCAGCTTATCAGACAATACTGAAGCTTTCTTT.